This T cell receptor beta chain was identified during a study of vaccination and CD4 T cells after COVID-19. Germline lookup yields CDR1 MRHNA and CDR2 SNTAGT. This CDR3 has 15 amino acids. V lost 0 bases and J lost 0, with 6 bases in between. Worth noting for this clonotype: What it binds is not known.

Once obtained from cultured CD4+ T cells, the DNA was sequenced using the Oncomine TCR Beta short-read assay. TCRdb re-called the PCR reads through MiXCR, storing one row per CDR3 protein. The data hold approximately 14,000 distinct CDR3 sequences, with 65% to 75% observed a single time. This sample's treatment: approximately nine-day PBMC culture with coronavirus spike peptide pools or control peptides (ViraFEST assay). The material sequenced was CD4+ T cells from blood, cultured in vitro. The clonotype was recovered from a human donor who had recovered from COVID-19. The V call is TRBV6-4, the J call TRBJ2-1; TRBD2 might be the D (6 bases). CDR3 protein: CASSDSAGSYNEQFF. CDR3 DNA sequence: TGTGCCAGCAGTGACTCAGCGGGCTCCTACAATGAGCAGTTCTTC.